The sequence of this TCR beta chain was determined in a study of human T cells and chemical hapten exposure. This CDR3 spans 14 amino acids. In germline, CDR1 is MGHDK, CDR2 SYGVNS. The V end was cut by 7 bases, the J end by 1 base, with 12 bases between. The time point denotes: patch test 2, 6 weeks after DPC sensitization. Treatment noted: therapeutic diphenylcyclopropenone sensitization with weekly scalp DPC. From the RACE reads, TCRdb called clonotypes with MiXCR, one entry per CDR3 protein. The sample records around 69,000 distinct CDR3 sequences, around 7.9% being singletons. The chain employs TRBV25-1 and TRBJ2-3; D unresolved. This material consisted of whole blood, taken in connection with sensitization to the hapten diphenylcyclopropenone (DPC). This TCR derives from a woman aged 45 to 65 with alopecia areata. Some clones in this sample may be carry-over from other donors' samples. CDR3 protein: CASTPWAGTDTQYF. DNA of the CDR3: TGTGCCAGCACCCCCTGGGCAGGCACAGATACGCAGTATTTT.